One sample yielded the 17 T cell receptor beta chains listed below, sequenced in a study of identical twins. TCRdb reanalysed the 5' RACE reads using MiXCR and keeps one entry per CDR3 protein. This sample yields 690,000 or so distinct CDR3 sequences, of which approximately 6.1% are seen a single time; approximately 2% belongs to the top ten. The sample was naive T cells sorted from blood. The receptor set was obtained from a young man in good health.

This clonotype was detected a few times. The chain joins TRBV4-2 to TRBJ1-6; 7 nucleotides line up with TRBD1. The CDR3 totals 15 residues. V shed 1 base and J 7 bases; nucleotides not matched to a gene: 4. Germline CDR1 LGHNA, CDR2 YNFKEQ. Here the CDR3 reads CASSQAGTENSPLHF. The CDR3 DNA sequence: TGTGCCAGCAGCCAAGCCGGGACAGAAAATTCACCCCTCCACTTT.

This clonotype appeared many times. A junction end diverges from the germline sequence, so it may reflect a read error. The rearrangement uses TRBV12-3 or TRBV12-4 and TRBJ2-7, with TRBD1 matching over 9 bases. This CDR3 region has 12 residues. The CDR3 DNA reads TGTGCCAGCAGTTTAAACACCGGGACAGGGCAGTTC. Translating it yields CASSLNTGTGQF.

A single count supports this clonotype. CDR3 residues: CASSLEPVDNEQFF. CDR3 DNA: TGCGCCAGCAGCTTGGAACCGGTCGACAATGAGCAGTTCTTC. The genes are TRBV5-1 and TRBJ2-1; D remains unclear. This CDR3 spans 14 amino acids. Between the trimmed V and J ends, which lost 0 bases and 5 bases, there was a span of 9 bases. Looked up from germline, CDR1 is SGHRS and CDR2 is YFSETQ.

CDR3 residues: CASSQELASGSAKNIQYF. The CDR3 bases are TGCGCCAGCAGCCAAGAATTAGCTAGCGGGAGCGCCAAAAACATTCAGTACTTC. V gene TRBV4-1 combines with J gene TRBJ2-4, with 10 bases matching TRBD2. The CDR3 extends over 18 amino acids. Unmatched junction bases numbered 6, after V lost 0 bases and J lost 1 base. Germline V gene sequence: CDR1 MGHRA, CDR2 YSYEKL.

This clonotype was counted at least ten times. The chain joins TRBV7-9 to TRBJ2-3; D is unclear. This CDR3 contains 15 residues. The V end lost 7 bases, the J end lost 7 bases, and 21 bases lay between the germline ends. From germline, CDR1 is SEHNR and CDR2 FQNEAQ (reference sequence). CDR3 sequence reads: CASTSSTGLVNTQYF. The CDR3, as DNA: TGTGCCAGCACTTCATCAACTGGGCTAGTGAATACGCAGTATTTT.

This clonotype appeared a few times. V usage is TRBV20-1 and J usage is TRBJ2-4; possible D gene TRBD1, 6 bases. V was pared by 3 bases and J by 5 bases, with 14 bases between. Germline CDR1 and CDR2: DFQATT and SNEGSKA (reference sequence). The CDR3 runs to 14 residues. Here the CDR3 DNA reads TGCAGTGCTAGTAGGGGACACCGGGAAAACATTCAGTACTTC. Its translation: CSASRGHRENIQYF.

This clonotype was picked up many times. This rearrangement joins TRBV15 to TRBJ2-2, with 8 bases lining up with TRBD2. The CDR3 loop spans 17 amino acids. Trimming took 3 bases from V and 1 from J; bases not matched to a gene: 7. Germline V gene sequence: CDR1 LNHNV, CDR2 YYDKDF (reference sequence). Here the CDR3 DNA reads TGTGCCACCAGCAGGGATGGCCTAGCGGGGAACACCGGGGAGCTGTTTTTT. Protein sequence: CATSRDGLAGNTGELFF.

This rearrangement joins TRBV7-9 to TRBJ2-2; D possibly corresponds to TRBD1 (6 bases). This CDR3 has 16 residues. V dropped 1 base and J dropped 0 bases, with 9 bases sitting between them. CDR1 is SEHNR, CDR2 FQNEAQ, per germline (reference sequence). CDR3 coding DNA: TGTGCCAGCAGCTTAGAAAGGACAGCGAACACCGGGGAGCTGTTTTTT. Translating gives CASSLERTANTGELFF. Supplemented by reference TRBV7-9 and TRBJ2-2, the full variable domain reads DTGVSQNPRHKITKRGQNVTFRCDPISEHNRLYWYRQTLGQGPEFLTYFQNEAQLEKSRLLSDRFSAERPKGSFSTLEIQRTEQGDSAMYLCASSLERTANTGELFFGEGSRLTVL.

This clonotype came up a few times. As DNA, the CDR3 is TGTGCCACCAGTGATGGCCGTGCGAAGCAGTTCTTC. Its protein is CATSDGRAKQFF. The chain joins TRBV24-1 to TRBJ2-1, with D unclear. The CDR3 consists of 12 residues. V was trimmed by 3 bases and J by 11 bases, leaving 10 bases between them. Germline V gene lookup returns CDR1 KGHDR and CDR2 SFDVKD.

This clonotype turned up a few times. The genes are TRBV20-1 and TRBJ2-1, with 10 bases aligning to TRBD2. There are 16 residues in the CDR3. Per the germline V gene, CDR1 is DFQATT and CDR2 is SNEGSKA (reference sequence). The junction had 10 bases not matched to a gene; V was cut back by 0 bases and J by 8 bases. The CDR3 DNA is TGCAGTGCTAGAGATCTGTCTAGCGGGAGTTGGTATGAGCAGTTCTTC. Translated, it gives CSARDLSSGSWYEQFF.

This clonotype was recorded many times. The chain joins TRBV2 to TRBJ2-2; 13 bases are shared with TRBD2. CDR1 and CDR2 (germline): SNHLY, FYNNEI. V dropped 7 bases and J dropped 8; count of bases not matched to a gene: 13. The CDR3 contains 17 residues. The CDR3 loop is CASTPLAGGPSGGELFF. CDR3 sequence (DNA): TGTGCCAGCACCCCACTAGCGGGAGGGCCCTCAGGAGGGGAGCTGTTTTTT.

Ten or more counts support this clonotype. The V gene is TRBV20-1, the J gene TRBJ2-7; TRBD2 matches 10 bases. This CDR3 has 15 amino acids. Losses at the gene ends were 0 bases for V and 3 bases for J; bases not matched to a gene: 5. Germline-derived CDR1 and CDR2 are DFQATT and SNEGSKA (reference sequence). This CDR3 is CSARDRLAGVYEQYF. Here the CDR3 DNA reads TGCAGTGCTAGAGATCGCCTAGCGGGAGTCTACGAGCAGTACTTC.

This clonotype was counted ten times or more. The chain uses TRBV7-8 and TRBJ1-5; the D is unclear. The CDR3 has 14 amino acids. From germline, CDR1 is SGHVS and CDR2 FQNEAQ. With 0 bases removed from V and 7 bases from J, the gap between germline ends came to 10 bases. CDR3 DNA sequence: TGTGCCAGCAGCTTAGCTGTTGGAGGGCAGCCCCAGCATTTT. Protein sequence: CASSLAVGGQPQHF.

This clonotype has only a few counts. The chain joins TRBV29-1 to TRBJ2-3; perhaps D is TRBD1 or TRBD2 (6 bases each). V lost 6 bases and J 1 base, leaving 17 bases between the germline ends. This CDR3 is built from 15 residues. Germline V gene lookup returns CDR1 SQVTM and CDR2 ANQGSEA. The CDR3 coding sequence is TGCAGCGTCCTCCATGGGGGGCTGGGCACAGATACGCAGTATTTT. It specifies CSVLHGGLGTDTQYF.

This clonotype was picked up many times. The V gene is TRBV11-2, the J gene TRBJ2-1; 7 positions match TRBD1. Per germline, CDR1 SGHAT and CDR2 FQNNGV. The CDR3 spans 15 residues. Trimming removed 5 bases from V and 6 bases from J; junction bases left unmatched: 10. In DNA form, the CDR3 reads TGTGCCAGCAGCCATGTGTGGGACAGTCGCAATGAGCAGTTCTTC. It translates to CASSHVWDSRNEQFF.

This clonotype was detected many times. The rearrangement uses TRBV5-1 and TRBJ1-3; perhaps TRBD1 as D (5 bases). This CDR3 contains 14 residues. The V end lost 4 bases, the J end lost 4 bases, and 12 bases lay between the germline ends. Germline V CDR1 and CDR2: SGHRS, YFSETQ. CDR3 nucleotides: TGCGCCAGCAGCCCGGACACATCAGGAAACACCATATATTTT. Translating gives CASSPDTSGNTIYF. Full variable domain (rest looked up from reference TRBV5-1 and TRBJ1-3): KAGVTQTPRYLIKTRGQQVTLSCSPISGHRSVSWYQQTPGQGLQFLFEYFSETQRNKGNFPGRFSGRQFSNSRSEMNVSTLELGDSALYLCASSPDTSGNTIYFGEGSWLTVV.

This clonotype was detected many times. CDR3 amino acids: CATRRGGLDTEAFF. As DNA, the CDR3 is TGTGCCACCCGAAGGGGGGGCCTAGACACTGAAGCTTTCTTT. This sequence joins TRBV7-9 and TRBJ1-1; D is perhaps TRBD1 (6 bases). Germline assignment: CDR1 SEHNR and CDR2 FQNEAQ (reference sequence). The CDR3 runs to 14 residues. The V and J ends lost 10 bases and 3 bases respectively, with 18 bases between them.